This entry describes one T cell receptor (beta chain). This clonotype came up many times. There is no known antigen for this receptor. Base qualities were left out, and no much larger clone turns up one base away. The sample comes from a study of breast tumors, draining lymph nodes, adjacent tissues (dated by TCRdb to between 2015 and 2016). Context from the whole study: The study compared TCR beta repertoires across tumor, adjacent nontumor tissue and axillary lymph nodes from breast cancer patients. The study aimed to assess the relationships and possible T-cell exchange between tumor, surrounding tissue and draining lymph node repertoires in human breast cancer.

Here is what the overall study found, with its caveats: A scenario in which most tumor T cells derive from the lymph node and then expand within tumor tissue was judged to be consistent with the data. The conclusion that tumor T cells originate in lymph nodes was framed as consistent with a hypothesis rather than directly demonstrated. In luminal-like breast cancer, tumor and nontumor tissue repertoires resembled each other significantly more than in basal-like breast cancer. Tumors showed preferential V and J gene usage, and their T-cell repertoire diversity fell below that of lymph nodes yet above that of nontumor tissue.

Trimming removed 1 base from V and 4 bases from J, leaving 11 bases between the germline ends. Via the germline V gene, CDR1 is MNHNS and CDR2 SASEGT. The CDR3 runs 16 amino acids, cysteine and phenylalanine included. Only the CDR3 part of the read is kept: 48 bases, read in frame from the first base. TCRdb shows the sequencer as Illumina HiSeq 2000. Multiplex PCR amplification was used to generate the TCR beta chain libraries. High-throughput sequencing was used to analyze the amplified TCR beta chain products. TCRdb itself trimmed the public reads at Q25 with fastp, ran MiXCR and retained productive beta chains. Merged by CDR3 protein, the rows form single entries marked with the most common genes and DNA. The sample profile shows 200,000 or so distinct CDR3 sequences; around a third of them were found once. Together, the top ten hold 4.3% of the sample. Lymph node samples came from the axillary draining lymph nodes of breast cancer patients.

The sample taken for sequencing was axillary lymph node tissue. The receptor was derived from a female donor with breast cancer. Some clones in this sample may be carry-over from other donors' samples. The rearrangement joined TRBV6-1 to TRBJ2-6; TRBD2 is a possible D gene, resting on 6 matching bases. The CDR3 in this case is CASSEVGGAGANVLTF. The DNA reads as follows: TGTGCCAGCAGTGAAGTTGGAGGGGCCGGGGCCAACGTCCTGACTTTC.